These 20 T cell receptor beta chains originate from one sample sequenced in a study of CD4 T cell repertoires in COVID-19. The table came from immunoSEQ multiplex PCR; TCRdb's copy has only in-frame clones and leaves some out. The data contain about 75,000 clones, about 80% of them singletons. The source was CD4+ T cells from peripheral blood, collected after recovery from COVID-19. These receptors were taken from a human donor who had COVID-19.

The chain is built from TRBV5-1 and TRBJ2-2, with D possibly matching TRBD1 (6 bases). V was pared by 4 bases and J by 0 bases, with 7 bases between. Germline-derived CDR1 and CDR2 are SGHRS and YFSETQ. This CDR3 region has 14 residues. The CDR3 spells CASSTGSNTGELFF. CDR3 bases: TGCGCCAGCAGCACAGGGTCGAACACCGGGGAGCTGTTTTTT.

This chain uses TRBV3-1 (or the pseudogene TRBV3-2) with TRBJ2-7; D is ambiguous. V lost 1 base, J lost 0 bases, and 7 bases lay in between. This CDR3 region has 14 residues. Germline V CDR1 and CDR2: LGHDT, YNNKEL (reference sequence). The CDR3, as DNA: TGTGCCAGCAGCCAAGGTAGATACTCCTACGAGCAGTACTTC. Residues: CASSQGRYSYEQYF.

This rearrangement joins TRBV19 to TRBJ1-4; 9 bases agree with TRBD1. After removal of 6 bases from V and 8 bases from J, the junction contained 7 bases not matched to a gene. The CDR3 runs 14 residues. Per the germline V gene, CDR1 is LNHDA and CDR2 is SQIVND (reference sequence). CDR3 region: CASSRDREIEKLFF. CDR3 nucleotide sequence: TGTGCCAGTAGCCGGGACAGGGAGATCGAAAAACTGTTTTTT.

This chain uses TRBV30 with TRBJ2-1; 8 nucleotides match TRBD2. Germline V gene lookup returns CDR1 GTSNPN and CDR2 SVGIG (reference sequence). The CDR3 is 15 residues long. V lost 4 bases, J lost 8 bases, and 13 bases stayed unmatched. The CDR3, as DNA: TGTGCCTGGAATCGACGGGAGGGCCGCTCGCATGAGCAGTTCTTC. It codes for CAWNRREGRSHEQFF.

J is TRBJ1-3 and V is TRBV6-5, with unresolved D. V lost 6 bases and J 4 bases, leaving 13 bases between the germline ends. CDR3 size: 14 residues. The germline V gene encodes CDR1 MNHEY and CDR2 SVGAGI. CDR3 loop: CASRPGSRGNTIYF. The DNA of the CDR3 is TGTGCCAGCAGACCCGGGAGCAGGGGAAACACCATATATTTT.

This clone was detected only once. V is TRBV28 and J is TRBJ1-1, with D unresolved. Germline lookup yields CDR1 MDHEN and CDR2 SYDVKM. CDR3 size: 11 residues. CDR3 protein: CVARMNTEAFF. CDR3 nucleotides: TGTGTGGCGCGGATGAACACTGAAGCTTTCTTT.

The CDR3 region has the DNA TGTGCCAGCAGCTTGGCGGGCTCGCGTTACAATGAGCAGTTCTTC. It is translated as CASSLAGSRYNEQFF. This chain uses TRBV11-2 with TRBJ2-1, with a possible D match to TRBD2 (5 bases). Germline CDR1 and CDR2: SGHAT and FQNNGV. The V and J ends lost 3 bases and 4 bases respectively, with 13 bases between them. This CDR3 is built from 15 residues.

The chain uses TRBV24-1 and TRBJ2-1; 8 nucleotides match TRBD2. Germline CDR1 and CDR2: KGHDR and SFDVKD. The V segment lost 0 bases and the J segment 7 bases; nucleotides outside the gene matches: 7. The CDR3 has 16 amino acids. In nucleotides, the CDR3 is TGTGCCACCAGTGATTTGCCCAGCGGGAGTGGGAATGAGCAGTTCTTC. Its translation is CATSDLPSGSGNEQFF.

The gene calls are TRBV30 and TRBJ2-1; the D is unclear. V lost 0 bases and J lost 7, with 1 base in between. The CDR3 spans 10 residues. Germline loops: CDR1 GTSNPN, CDR2 SVGIG (reference sequence). The CDR3 region has the DNA TGTGCCTGGAGTGTAAATGAGCAGTTCTTC. This translates into CAWSVNEQFF.

The gene calls are TRBV2 and TRBJ2-3, with D unclear. The CDR3 sequence is 11 residues long. Germline CDR1 SNHLY, CDR2 FYNNEI. Trimming took 5 bases from V and 6 from J, leaving 6 bases between them. The DNA for the CDR3 is TGTGCCAGCAGTTTTAGGGATACGCAGTATTTT. This translates into CASSFRDTQYF.

The chain employs TRBV18 and TRBJ2-5; D is ambiguous. Deletions cut 3 bases from V and 3 bases from J, with 8 bases between. From germline, CDR1 is KGHSH and CDR2 LQKENI. This CDR3 has 13 residues. CDR3 DNA sequence: TGTGCCAGCTCACCGGGCCAGAAAGAGACCCAGTACTTC. Translation gives CASSPGQKETQYF.

This clone was detected only once. The gene calls are TRBV5-1 and TRBJ2-5; no clear D gene. The CDR3 is made up of 12 amino acids. Trimming pared 3 bases from V and 4 bases from J, leaving 7 bases between. Germline CDR1 SGHRS, CDR2 YFSETQ. The CDR3 region has the DNA TGCGCCAGCAGCTCGCCAGGAGAGACCCAGTACTTC. Residues: CASSSPGETQYF.

V and J are TRBV5-1 and TRBJ2-3, with a possible D match to TRBD2 (7 bases). Looked up from germline, CDR1 is SGHRS and CDR2 is YFSETQ. The germline V and J ends were trimmed by 6 bases and 4 bases, with 18 bases remaining between them. This CDR3 comprises 15 residues. In nucleotides, the CDR3 is TGCGCCAGCACTCTCACGGGGGGCTCGGCAGATACGCAGTATTTT. Residues: CASTLTGGSADTQYF.

This clone was seen only a few times. The DNA is omitted, as the CDR3 cannot be located on it reliably, and the CDR3 follows TCRdb's listing. V gene TRBV28 combines with J gene TRBJ1-5. The CDR3 is 16 residues long, ends included. The germline gives CDR1 MDHEN, CDR2 SYDVKM. The CDR3: CASSLVAVLRNQPQHF.

CDR3 protein: CASSVNPGPTNYGYTF. The CDR3 bases are TGTGCCAGCAGCGTTAACCCCGGGCCAACTAACTATGGCTACACCTTC. This chain uses TRBV9 with TRBJ1-2; D unclear. Germline V gives CDR1 SGDLS, CDR2 YYNGEE. V dropped 2 bases and J dropped 0 bases, with 14 bases sitting between them. The CDR3 has 16 residues.

The rearrangement uses TRBV6-5 and TRBJ1-2; D might be TRBD1 (5 bases). Germline V lookup: CDR1 MNHEY, CDR2 SVGAGI. V shed 7 bases and J shed 8 bases, with 17 bases lying between them. The CDR3 contains 13 residues. CDR3 in amino acids: CASTPGTRRGYTF. The CDR3 DNA reads TGTGCCAGCACTCCAGGGACCCGGAGGGGCTACACCTTC.

The chain is built from TRBV6-5 and TRBJ2-7, with a possible D match to TRBD1 (6 bases). Trimming took off 6 bases at V and 2 bases at J, with 11 bases between the two ends. CDR3 length equals 13 residues. Germline loops: CDR1 MNHEY, CDR2 SVGAGI. The DNA for the CDR3 is TGTGCCAGCAGACCGGACAGCACCTACGAGCAGTACTTC. Amino acids: CASRPDSTYEQYF.

This clone was recorded a few times. The chain has TRBV6-5 and TRBJ1-1; 7 bases map to TRBD1. Germline CDR1 reads MNHEY; CDR2 reads SVGAGI. This CDR3 region has 14 residues. Trimming at V came to 3 bases and at J to 1 base, leaving 2 bases not matched to a gene. CDR3 loop: CASSYGTANTEAFF. The CDR3, as DNA: TGTGCCAGCAGTTATGGGACAGCGAACACTGAAGCTTTCTTT.

CDR3: CASIVAGDSPLHF. The CDR3 DNA is TGTGCCAGCATTGTGGCAGGGGATTCACCCCTCCACTTT. The chain uses TRBV6-5 and TRBJ1-6; tentatively, D is TRBD1 (6 bases). The length of the CDR3 is 13 residues. From germline, CDR1 is MNHEY and CDR2 SVGAGI. Trimming removed 7 bases from V and 8 bases from J, with 12 bases in between.

This chain connects TRBV11-1 to TRBJ1-1; D may be TRBD1 (5 bases). The V end was cut by 3 bases, the J end by 0 bases, with 8 bases between. Germline values: CDR1 SGHAT, CDR2 FQDESV (reference sequence). CDR3 length equals 14 residues. In DNA, the CDR3 is TGTGCCAGCAGCTTCTCAGGGATGAACACTGAAGCTTTCTTT. Amino acid sequence: CASSFSGMNTEAFF.